These T cell receptor beta chains were read from a single sample in a study of regulatory T cells in long-lasting Graves disease. TCRdb fed the multiplex PCR reads into MiXCR, producing one record per CDR3 protein. The sample lists about 430,000 distinct CDR3 sequences, around 20% occurring once. The specimen was peripheral blood mononuclear cells (PBMCs), collected when the disease was refractory, from a patient treated with antithyroid drugs. These receptors were obtained from a female donor with Graves disease. The CDR3 runs from the conserved cysteine through the conserved F or W. The D gene is left open where the match is weak. Part of the rows lack a size; the others show once, few, many or a class for expanded clones.

cdr3_aa: CSVDGDSSSYEQYF
cdr3_nt: TGCAGCGTTGACGGGGACAGCAGCTCCTACGAGCAGTACTTC
j_call: TRBJ2-7
clone_size: many
v_call: TRBV29-1
d_call: TRBD1

cdr3_aa: CASRLTGTGELFF
cdr3_nt: TGTGCCAGCAGGCTGACAGGGACCGGGGAGCTGTTTTTT
j_call: TRBJ2-2
clone_size: many
v_call: TRBV12-3/TRBV12-4
d_call: TRBD1

cdr3_aa: CASSTGQANTGELFF
cdr3_nt: TGTGCCAGTAGTACGGGACAGGCAAACACCGGGGAGCTGTTTTTT
j_call: TRBJ2-2
clone_size: NA
v_call: TRBV19
d_call: TRBD1

cdr3_aa: CASSLSPAFGYTF
cdr3_nt: TGTGCCAGCAGTTTATCCCCCGCCTTTGGCTACACCTTC
j_call: TRBJ1-2
clone_size: many
v_call: TRBV27
d_call: NA

cdr3_aa: CSGTWQGAENGNIQYF
cdr3_nt: TGCAGCGGTACCTGGCAGGGGGCCGAGAACGGAAACATTCAGTACTTC
j_call: TRBJ2-4
clone_size: NA
v_call: TRBV29-1
d_call: TRBD1

cdr3_aa: CASSFTGGSTEAFF
cdr3_nt: TGTGCCAGCAGTTTTACTGGGGGTAGCACTGAAGCTTTCTTT
j_call: TRBJ1-1
clone_size: few
v_call: TRBV12-3/TRBV12-4
d_call: NA

cdr3_aa: CSVEEYRGSEKLFF
cdr3_nt: TGCAGCGTTGAAGAATACAGGGGTAGTGAAAAACTGTTTTTT
j_call: TRBJ1-4
clone_size: NA
v_call: TRBV29-1
d_call: TRBD1

cdr3_aa: CAIWGGVEAFF
cdr3_nt: TGTGCCATCTGGGGCGGGGTTGAAGCTTTCTTT
j_call: TRBJ1-1
clone_size: many
v_call: TRBV28
d_call: NA

cdr3_aa: CASGVNQPQHF
cdr3_nt: TGTGCCAGCGGTGTCAATCAGCCCCAGCATTTT
j_call: TRBJ1-5
clone_size: few
v_call: TRBV2
d_call: NA

cdr3_aa: CASSRGPDNEQFF
cdr3_nt: TGTGCCAGCTCCCGGGGGCCCGACAATGAGCAGTTCTTC
j_call: TRBJ2-1
clone_size: NA
v_call: TRBV18
d_call: NA

cdr3_aa: CASNLRTTYEQYF
cdr3_nt: TGTGCCAGCAACCTCAGGACCACCTACGAGCAGTACTTC
j_call: TRBJ2-7
clone_size: many
v_call: TRBV28
d_call: NA

cdr3_aa: CASSYRHHSYEQYF
cdr3_nt: TGTGCCAGCAGTTACCGACACCACTCCTACGAGCAGTACTTC
j_call: TRBJ2-7
clone_size: NA
v_call: TRBV6-2/TRBV6-3
d_call: NA

cdr3_aa: CSSLLSDGYTF
cdr3_nt: TGCAGCTCGCTCCTCTCTGATGGCTACACCTTC
j_call: TRBJ1-2
clone_size: few
v_call: TRBV29-1
d_call: NA

cdr3_aa: CASSTSGYMNTEAFF
cdr3_nt: TGTGCCAGCAGCACTTCCGGGTACATGAACACTGAAGCTTTCTTT
j_call: TRBJ1-1
clone_size: many
v_call: TRBV2
d_call: NA

cdr3_aa: CASSADSAGDIAKNIQYF
cdr3_nt: TGTGCCAGCAGTGCGGACAGCGCAGGGGATATAGCCAAAAACATTCAGTACTTC
j_call: TRBJ2-4
clone_size: many
v_call: TRBV2
d_call: NA

cdr3_aa: CASSQDKATNEKLFF
cdr3_nt: TGTGCCAGCAGCCAAGACAAAGCAACTAATGAAAAACTGTTTTTT
j_call: TRBJ1-4
clone_size: many
v_call: TRBV14
d_call: NA

cdr3_aa: CASSIGTGDYEQYF
cdr3_nt: TGCGCCAGCAGCATAGGGACAGGAGACTACGAGCAGTACTTC
j_call: TRBJ2-7
clone_size: NA
v_call: TRBV5-1
d_call: TRBD1

cdr3_aa: CASSLVIQETQYF
cdr3_nt: TGTGCCAGCAGCTTAGTTATTCAAGAGACCCAGTACTTC
j_call: TRBJ2-5
clone_size: many
v_call: TRBV7-2
d_call: NA